The 12 T cell receptor beta chains in this list originate from one sample, sequenced in a study of technical replicates of blood from a handful of donors. The method was immunoSEQ multiplex PCR; TCRdb's version includes in-frame clones alone and lacks a portion of them. The data hold about 75,000 clones, with approximately 97% observed a single time. Sequenced material: T cells isolated from PBMCs. These receptors were obtained from a human donor in good health.

V is TRBV11-2 and J is TRBJ1-1; D not resolved. The germline V gene encodes CDR1 SGHAT and CDR2 FQNNGV. V lost 1 base, J lost 2 bases, and 8 bases lay in between. The CDR3 contains 14 residues. The CDR3 region has the DNA TGTGCCAGCAGCTTAGGAGCGCTAAACACTGAAGCTTTCTTT. It encodes CASSLGALNTEAFF.

This chain connects TRBV2 to TRBJ2-1; 8 bases are shared with TRBD2. Trimming at V came to 1 base and at J to 0 bases, leaving 11 bases not matched to a gene. The CDR3 sequence is 19 residues long. The germline V gene encodes CDR1 SNHLY and CDR2 FYNNEI. CDR3 in amino acids: CASSEVPAGVGYSYNEQFF. The CDR3 region has the DNA TGTGCCAGCAGTGAAGTTCCAGCGGGAGTTGGTTACTCCTACAATGAGCAGTTCTTC. The full variable domain, its missing parts supplied by reference TRBV2 and TRBJ2-1, is EPEVTQTPSHQVTQMGQEVILRCVPISNHLYFYWYRQILGQKVEFLVSFYNNEISEKSEIFDDQFSVERPDGSNFTLKIRSTKLEDSAMYFCASSEVPAGVGYSYNEQFFGPGTRLTVL.

This chain joins TRBV30 and TRBJ2-1, with a weak D call TRBD1 (5 bases). V was shortened by 3 bases and J by 7 bases, with 13 bases between the two germline ends. The V gene's germline CDR1 is GTSNPN and CDR2 SVGIG (reference sequence). The CDR3 sequence is 13 residues long. The DNA of the CDR3 is TGTGCCTGGAGATTTGGGGCCCCTAATGAGCAGTTCTTC. Protein sequence: CAWRFGAPNEQFF.

The CDR3 sequence is CASSEMGQGNQPQHF. The CDR3 DNA reads as TGTGCCAGCAGTGAAATGGGACAGGGGAACCAGCCCCAGCATTTT. The J gene is TRBJ1-5, the V gene TRBV6-1, with 10 bases that match TRBD1. The CDR3 runs 15 residues. Germline V lookup: CDR1 MNHNS, CDR2 SASEGT. J was trimmed by 7 bases and V by 2 bases; bases with no gene match: 5.

This clone is a singleton in its sample. The chain uses TRBV29-1 and TRBJ1-2; possible D gene TRBD1, 6 bases. The CDR3 is made up of 14 amino acids. Germline V gene sequence: CDR1 SQVTM, CDR2 ANQGSEA. V was shortened by 0 bases and J by 2 bases, with 10 bases between the two germline ends. CDR3 sequence: CSVEDETGNYGYTF. DNA for the CDR3: TGCAGCGTTGAAGATGAGACAGGCAACTATGGCTACACCTTC. The variable domain in full, completed from reference TRBV29-1 and TRBJ1-2, reads SAVISQKPSRDICQRGTSLTIQCQVDSQVTMMFWYRQQPGQSLTLIATANQGSEATYESGFVIDKFPISRPNLTFSTLTVSNMSPEDSSIYLCSVEDETGNYGYTFGSGTRLTVV.

The CDR3 here is CASSEAQDLVLYEQYF. The CDR3 DNA is TGTGCCAGCAGTGAAGCGCAGGACTTAGTACTCTACGAGCAGTACTTC. This rearrangement joins TRBV6-1 to TRBJ2-7; a possible D gene is TRBD2 (5 bases). This CDR3 comprises 16 residues. The germline V gene has CDR1 MNHNS and CDR2 SASEGT. Trimming took 0 bases from V and 3 from J, leaving 15 bases between them.

The V and J genes are TRBV10-3 and TRBJ2-3, with TRBD2 identical over 8 bases. CDR1 and CDR2 (germline): ENHRY, SYGVKD. This CDR3 region has 16 residues. V shed 6 bases and J 0 bases; nucleotides not matched to a gene: 8. The CDR3 loop reads CAISKGSGTSTDTQYF. Here the CDR3 DNA reads TGTGCCATCAGCAAGGGTAGCGGGACCAGCACAGATACGCAGTATTTT.

The V gene is TRBV4-3, the J gene TRBJ2-3; D ambiguous. Germline assignment: CDR1 LGHNA and CDR2 YSLEER. Trimming left V 0 bases short and J 8 bases short, with 15 bases between. This CDR3 contains 15 residues. Here the CDR3 reads CASSQDSSSISTQYF. The CDR3 DNA sequence: TGCGCCAGCAGCCAAGATTCTAGTTCAATAAGTACGCAGTATTTT.

This clone was counted once. V and J are TRBV2 and TRBJ2-1, with D hard to call. The CDR3 loop spans 13 amino acids. Germline V gene sequence: CDR1 SNHLY, CDR2 FYNNEI. V lost 10 bases to trimming and J lost 0 bases, with 10 bases between them. The CDR3 DNA reads TGTGCCACCGCTAGGAGCTCCTACAATGAGCAGTTCTTC. Its protein is CATARSSYNEQFF.

The CDR3 sequence is CASSNSYEQYF. CDR3 nucleotide sequence: TGTGCCAGCAGTAATTCGTACGAGCAGTACTTC. This chain connects TRBV28 to TRBJ2-7; no firm D call. Deletions cut 5 bases from V and 4 bases from J, with 6 bases between. The CDR3 runs to 11 residues. The germline V gene has CDR1 MDHEN and CDR2 SYDVKM. The variable domain in full, with the rest retrieved from reference TRBV28 and TRBJ2-7, is DVKVTQSSRYLVKRTGEKVFLECVQDMDHENMFWYRQDPGLGLRLIYFSYDVKMKEKGDIPEGYSVSREKKERFSLILESASTNQTSMYLCASSNSYEQYFGPGTRLTVT.

This clone was seen just once. J is TRBJ1-2 and V is TRBV7-9; D is ambiguous. CDR1 is SEHNR and CDR2 is FQNEAQ in the germline V gene (reference sequence). The CDR3 has 14 residues. V was cut by 1 base and J by 5 bases, with 11 bases left in between. The CDR3 sequence is CASSLDPGPYGYTF. The CDR3 DNA reads as TGTGCCAGCAGCTTAGACCCAGGTCCTTATGGCTACACCTTC.

The chain employs TRBV5-1 and TRBJ2-7; 12 nucleotides agree with TRBD2. The trim removed 4 bases at V and 5 bases at J, leaving 10 bases unmatched. Germline V gene data show CDR1 as SGHRS and CDR2 as YFSETQ. The CDR3 runs to 16 residues. The CDR3 region is CASSGTLAGGKNEQYF. CDR3 DNA sequence: TGCGCCAGCAGCGGGACTCTAGCGGGAGGGAAAAACGAGCAGTACTTC.